Each of the 25 T cell receptor beta chains below was sequenced from the same sample in a study of prognosis after radiotherapy for stage I lung cancer. Starting from genomic DNA, TCR beta CDR3 was amplified through two-round multiplex PCR. TRBV and TRBJ genes each had their own specific primers in first-round PCR. TCRdb recomputed calls from the multiplex PCR reads with MiXCR, one row per CDR3 protein. This table has some 15,000 distinct CDR3 sequences, around 30% appearing once. Sample: PBMCs, taken before or after stereotactic body radiation therapy (not recorded which). Receptors were obtained from a donor over 45 with non-small cell lung cancer.

The chain has TRBV7-9 and TRBJ2-2, with 7 bases fitting TRBD2. The J segment lost 3 bases and the V segment lost 7 bases, leaving 14 bases of the junction unmatched. The CDR3 runs 17 residues. The germline V gene encodes CDR1 SEHNR and CDR2 FQNEAQ (reference sequence). The CDR3 spells CASIPPSGMADTGELFF. Here the CDR3 DNA reads TGTGCCAGCATCCCACCGAGCGGGATGGCCGACACCGGGGAGCTGTTTTTT.

At least ten counts were recorded for this clonotype. The V call is TRBV5-1, the J call TRBJ2-5, with 9 bases identical to TRBD1. Germline V gives CDR1 SGHRS, CDR2 YFSETQ. The V segment lost 3 bases and the J segment 3 bases; nucleotides outside the gene matches: 3. The CDR3 totals 14 residues. This chain's CDR3 is CASSYTGGEETQYF. The DNA of the CDR3 is TGCGCCAGCAGCTATACAGGGGGCGAAGAGACCCAGTACTTC.

This clonotype showed up many times. The chain recombines TRBV20-1 with TRBJ1-5; tentatively, D is TRBD1 (5 bases). The V gene lost 0 bases and the J gene lost 7 bases, with 13 bases spanning the gap. CDR3 size: 14 residues. The germline V gene encodes CDR1 DFQATT and CDR2 SNEGSKA (reference sequence). CDR3 in DNA: TGCAGTGCTAGAGATGGCCAGGGTGGCCAGCCCCAGCATTTT. Its protein product is CSARDGQGGQPQHF.

Note on this clonotype: The final CDR3 position lacks the conserved phenylalanine or tryptophan, pointing to a likely read error. V and J are TRBV7-2 and TRBJ2-3, with a tentative D call TRBD2 (7 bases). Germline assignment: CDR1 SGHTA and CDR2 FQGNSA. The CDR3 is 15 amino acids. Trimming took 8 bases from V and 1 from J, leaving 16 bases between them. The CDR3 DNA follows: TGTGCCAGCGGTCGGGGGGCGGTTCGCACAGATACGCAGTATTTA. Protein product: CASGRGAVRTDTQYL.

This clonotype was seen many times. This chain links TRBV2 with TRBJ2-3, with 7 bases lining up with TRBD2. V shed 7 bases, J shed 6 bases, and the junction held 22 bases outside the gene matches. The CDR3 has 18 amino acids. CDR1 and CDR2 from the germline V gene are SNHLY and FYNNEI. The CDR3 DNA reads as TGTGCCAGCACCCAAATACAAGCGGGATGGGCCGCGACGGATACGCAGTATTTT. Residues: CASTQIQAGWAATDTQYF.

As for this clonotype: One end of the junction fails to match germline, which may point to a read error. The V gene is TRBV12-3 or TRBV12-4, the J gene TRBJ2-2; 10 bases match TRBD2. This CDR3 contains 18 residues. The CDR3 bases are TGTGCCAACAGTTTATTCTCGGGACTAGCGTGGGAGGCCGGGGAGCTGTTTTTT. Amino acid sequence: CANSLFSGLAWEAGELFF.

As concerns this clonotype: A much larger clone lies one base from this, so it may be a read error. This CDR3 is CRVVGGHKNIQYF. CDR3 DNA sequence: TGCAGAGTTGTCGGGGGGCACAAAAACATTCAGTACTTC. The chain has TRBV29-1 and TRBJ2-4; a possible D gene is TRBD2 (7 bases). CDR1 is SQVTM and CDR2 is ANQGSEA in the germline V gene. The CDR3 is 13 amino acids.

The V gene is TRBV30, the J gene TRBJ1-5; no firm D call. Germline CDR1 reads GTSNPN; CDR2 reads SVGIG (reference sequence). The CDR3 is 15 amino acids. Trimming left V 1 base short and J 4 bases short, with 14 bases between. The CDR3 spells CAWSGIRGCNQPQHF. The CDR3 DNA is TGTGCCTGGAGTGGGATTCGCGGGTGTAATCAGCCCCAGCATTTT.

This clonotype was seen ten or more times. The V gene is TRBV5-1, the J gene TRBJ1-3; D perhaps matches TRBD1 (5 bases). The germline V and J ends were trimmed by 4 bases and 6 bases, with 14 bases remaining between them. Germline V gives CDR1 SGHRS, CDR2 YFSETQ. This CDR3 contains 14 residues. The CDR3 is CASSLGGDANTIYF. DNA of the CDR3: TGCGCCAGCAGCCTTGGTGGGGACGCAAACACCATATATTTT.

For this clonotype: A far larger clone is a single base away, which makes a read error likely. The rearrangement joins TRBV6-9 to TRBJ2-4; 11 bases match TRBD2. The germline CDR1 and CDR2 sequences are MNHGY and SVAAGI. V lost 3 bases, J lost 0 bases, and 19 bases stayed unmatched. The CDR3 spans 22 residues. CDR3 DNA sequence: TGTGCCAGCAGTTACTCAATTTCCCGAATAGCGGGAGGGAGCCTAGCCAAAAACATTCAGTACTTC. Its protein is CASSYSISRIAGGSLAKNIQYF.

This clonotype was seen many times. The chain links TRBV25-1 to TRBJ2-1, with TRBD2 as a possible D gene (6 bases). V gave up 4 bases and J gave up 9 bases, with 16 bases separating them. The V gene's germline CDR1 is MGHDK and CDR2 SYGVNS. This CDR3 has 14 residues. The CDR3 loop is CASSVPFDGSEQFF. The DNA of the CDR3 is TGTGCCAGCAGTGTCCCCTTTGACGGGAGTGAGCAGTTCTTC.

This clonotype has a count of ten or more. V usage is TRBV7-9 and J usage is TRBJ2-1, with TRBD2 matching over 7 bases. Per germline, CDR1 SEHNR and CDR2 FQNEAQ (reference sequence). The CDR3 sequence is 16 residues long. V shed 6 bases, J shed 0 bases, and the junction held 8 bases outside the gene matches. The CDR3 reads CASRELAASSYNEQFF. The DNA for the CDR3 is TGTGCCAGCAGAGAGCTAGCGGCGAGCTCCTACAATGAGCAGTTCTTC.

This clonotype was detected many times. V gene TRBV6-5 combines with J gene TRBJ1-4; TRBD1 matches at 10 bases. Germline loops: CDR1 MNHEY, CDR2 SVGAGI. The trim removed 4 bases at V and 7 bases at J, leaving 6 bases unmatched. This CDR3 spans 15 amino acids. Written as DNA, the CDR3 is TGTGCCAGCAGTTCCGACAGGGGGCGGGTTGAAAAACTGTTTTTT. Protein product: CASSSDRGRVEKLFF.

This clonotype was detected many times. The chain uses TRBV28 and TRBJ1-4; weak D call: TRBD1 (5 bases). The CDR3 loop spans 16 amino acids. The germline gives CDR1 MDHEN, CDR2 SYDVKM. The V gene lost 1 base and the J gene lost 0 bases, with 9 bases spanning the gap. This CDR3 reads CASSLSGWATNEKLFF. DNA for the CDR3: TGTGCCAGCAGTTTATCAGGGTGGGCAACTAATGAAAAACTGTTTTTT.

The chain combines TRBV28 with TRBJ1-1; D remains ambiguous. V dropped 6 bases and J dropped 9 bases, with 14 bases sitting between them. The germline CDR1 and CDR2 sequences are MDHEN and SYDVKM. CDR3 length: 12 residues. CDR3 sequence reads: CASSPKNRQAFF. CDR3 sequence (DNA): TGTGCCAGCAGCCCTAAAAACCGCCAAGCTTTCTTT.

This clonotype has ten or more counts. The rearrangement joins TRBV5-1 to TRBJ2-7; maybe TRBD2 (6 bases). The CDR3 runs to 18 residues. The germline V and J ends were trimmed by 0 bases and 0 bases, with 19 bases remaining between them. CDR1 and CDR2 from the germline V gene are SGHRS and YFSETQ. The CDR3 DNA reads as TGCGCCAGCAGCTTGGAGTTATTGGCGGGACCAAGCTCCTACGAGCAGTACTTC. Amino acid sequence: CASSLELLAGPSSYEQYF.

This clonotype is medium-sized (0.01 to 0.1%) in the sample. V gene TRBV24-1 combines with J gene TRBJ2-1; D remains unclear. In germline, CDR1 is KGHDR, CDR2 SFDVKD. V lost 0 bases to trimming and J lost 12 bases, with 5 bases between them. CDR3 length: 11 amino acids. CDR3 sequence: CATSDLVAQFF. Here the CDR3 DNA reads TGTGCCACCAGTGATTTGGTAGCGCAGTTCTTC.

In its sample, this clonotype was seen a few times. A read error may explain this, as a much larger clone is one base away. Here the CDR3 reads CASSPQSLAQRGVEKLF. In DNA, the CDR3 is TGTGCCAGCTCACCACAATCCCTAGCGCAAAGAGGGGTAGAAAAGCTCTTC. J is TRBJ2-5 and V is TRBV18, with D possibly being TRBD2 (6 bases). In germline, CDR1 is KGHSH, CDR2 LQKENI. The CDR3 extends over 17 amino acids.

This clonotype was observed at least ten times. The chain combines TRBV20-1 with TRBJ2-1; possibly TRBD2 for D (7 bases). V lost 5 bases, J lost 0 bases, and 14 bases lay in between. The CDR3 loop spans 15 amino acids. Germline V gene lookup returns CDR1 DFQATT and CDR2 SNEGSKA (reference sequence). The CDR3 here is CSASQAGHSYNEQFF. CDR3 in DNA: TGCAGTGCTTCCCAAGCGGGACACTCCTACAATGAGCAGTTCTTC.

This clonotype is categorized as medium-sized. The chain employs TRBV20-1 and TRBJ1-1, with D hard to call. The germline gives CDR1 DFQATT, CDR2 SNEGSKA (reference sequence). This CDR3 is built from 11 residues. The CDR3 here is CSFVKDTEAFF. The CDR3 region has the DNA TGCAGCTTTGTGAAGGACACTGAAGCTTTCTTT.

This clonotype came up many times. CDR3 in amino acids: CASSVDTYQPQHF. Here the CDR3 DNA reads TGTGCCAGCAGTGTTGACACGTATCAGCCCCAGCATTTT. This rearrangement joins TRBV6-1 to TRBJ1-5; D not certain. The CDR3 is made up of 13 amino acids. Germline V gene data show CDR1 as MNHNS and CDR2 as SASEGT. The V end was cut by 4 bases, the J end by 5 bases, with 9 bases between.

This chain connects TRBV4-2 to TRBJ2-1, with TRBD2 identical over 15 bases. From germline, CDR1 is LGHNA and CDR2 YNFKEQ. J gave up 4 bases and V 3 bases, and 7 bases lay outside the gene matches. The CDR3 sequence is 18 residues long. Here the CDR3 DNA reads TGTGCCAGCAGCCAGAATCCGGGACTAGCGGGAGGTTACAATGAGCAGTTCTTC. It codes for CASSQNPGLAGGYNEQFF.

This clonotype was found many times. The V gene is TRBV20-1, the J gene TRBJ1-2; 7 nucleotides align to TRBD1. V shed 0 bases and J 1 base; nucleotides not matched to a gene: 11. Germline values: CDR1 DFQATT, CDR2 SNEGSKA (reference sequence). The CDR3 sequence is 17 residues long. CDR3 sequence (DNA): TGCAGTGCTAGAGATGGAGGGGGCCGGTTTTTTAACTATGGCTACACCTTC. Its translation is CSARDGGGRFFNYGYTF.

This clonotype was detected many times. The rearrangement links TRBV5-8 to TRBJ1-5, with no clear D. This CDR3 has 13 residues. The germline gives CDR1 SGHTS, CDR2 YDEGEE. The V end lost 1 base, the J end lost 4 bases, and 6 bases lay between the germline ends. The DNA of the CDR3 is TGTGCCAGCAGCTTGAACAGTAATCAGCCCCAGCATTTT. It encodes CASSLNSNQPQHF.

In its sample, this clonotype was seen many times. The genes are TRBV7-9 and TRBJ2-7; D may be TRBD1 or TRBD2 (5 bases each). There are 16 residues in the CDR3. In germline, CDR1 is SEHNR, CDR2 FQNEAQ (reference sequence). The V end lost 5 bases, the J end lost 4 bases, and 21 bases lay between the germline ends. The CDR3 region is CASSPGPRGVWYEQYF. The CDR3 nucleotides are TGTGCCAGCAGCCCCGGGCCCCGAGGGGTTTGGTACGAGCAGTACTTC.